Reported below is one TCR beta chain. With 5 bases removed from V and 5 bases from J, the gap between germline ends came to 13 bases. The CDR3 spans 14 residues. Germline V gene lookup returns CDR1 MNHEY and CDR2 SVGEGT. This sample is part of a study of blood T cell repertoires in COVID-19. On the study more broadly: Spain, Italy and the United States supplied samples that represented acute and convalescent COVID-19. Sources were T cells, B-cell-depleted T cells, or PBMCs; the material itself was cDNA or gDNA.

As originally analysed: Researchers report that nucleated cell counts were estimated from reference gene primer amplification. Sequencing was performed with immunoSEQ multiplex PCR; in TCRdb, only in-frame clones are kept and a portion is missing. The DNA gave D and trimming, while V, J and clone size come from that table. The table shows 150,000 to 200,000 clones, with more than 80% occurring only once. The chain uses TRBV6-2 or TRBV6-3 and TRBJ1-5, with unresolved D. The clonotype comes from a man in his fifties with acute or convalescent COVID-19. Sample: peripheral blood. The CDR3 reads CASSPAGRDQPQHF. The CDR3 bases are TGTGCCAGCAGTCCCGCCGGGCGGGATCAGCCCCAGCATTTT.